This TCR beta chain was identified during a study of early T cells in non-severe SARS-CoV-2 infection. CDR3 length: 16 residues. TCRdb called the 5' RACE reads again in MiXCR, with one record for every CDR3 protein. The sample has around 99,000 distinct CDR3 sequences, around 10% seen once; the top ten hold about 8.1%. This clonotype was seen more than once but under ten times. The clonotype originates from an adult who was a healthcare worker with PCR-confirmed SARS-CoV-2 infection or an uninfected control (not recorded which). The chain employs TRBV12-2 and TRBJ2-7; TRBD1, the D gene given by the table, was not confirmed from the DNA. TRBV12-2 corresponds to a pseudogene. The sample consisted of whole blood. This chain's CDR3 is CASRLGTTGGTTEQYF. The DNA of the CDR3 is TGTGCAAGTCGCTTAGGTACCACAGGAGGAACTACCGAGCAGTACTTC.